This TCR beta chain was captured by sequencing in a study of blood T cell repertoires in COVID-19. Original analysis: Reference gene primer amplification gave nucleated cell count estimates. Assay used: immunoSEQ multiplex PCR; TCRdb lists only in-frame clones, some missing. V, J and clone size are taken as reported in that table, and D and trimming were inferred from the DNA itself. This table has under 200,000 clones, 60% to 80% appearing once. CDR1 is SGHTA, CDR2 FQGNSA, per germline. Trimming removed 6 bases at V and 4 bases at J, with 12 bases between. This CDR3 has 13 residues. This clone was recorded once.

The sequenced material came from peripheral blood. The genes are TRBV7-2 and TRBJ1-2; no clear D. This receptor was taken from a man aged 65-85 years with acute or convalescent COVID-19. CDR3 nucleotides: TGTGCCAGCAGAGAAGACACGGTCTATGGCTACACCTTC. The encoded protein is CASREDTVYGYTF.